Below, one TCR beta chain is given with its context. Its antigen remains unidentified. The sample belongs to a study of T cell repertoires in cytomegalovirus infection. Points from the study as a whole: HLA-C-restricted, CMV-specific TCR beta clonotypes were dominant ex vivo. Summed frequency of shared TCR beta families picked out CMV carriers who also had the relevant HLA.

Using its own MiXCR run on the reads, TCRdb lists one record per CDR3 protein. The table shows around 710,000 distinct CDR3 sequences, with around 29% occurring only once. This sequence was found in a human donor in good health (CMV status not recorded). Some clones in this sample may be carry-over from other donors' samples. Sequences were derived from cultured CD8+ T cells from PBMCs, sampled from culture after CMV antigen stimulation.

This chain's CDR3 is CASSFEDQGREQFF. The CDR3, as DNA: TGTGCCAGCAGCTTTGAAGATCAGGGACGTGAGCAGTTCTTC. The gene calls are TRBV7-9 and TRBJ2-1; D could derive from TRBD1 or TRBD2 (5 bases each). This CDR3 region has 14 residues. Per germline, CDR1 SEHNR and CDR2 FQNEAQ (reference sequence). Trimming removed 3 bases at V and 9 bases at J, with 15 bases between.